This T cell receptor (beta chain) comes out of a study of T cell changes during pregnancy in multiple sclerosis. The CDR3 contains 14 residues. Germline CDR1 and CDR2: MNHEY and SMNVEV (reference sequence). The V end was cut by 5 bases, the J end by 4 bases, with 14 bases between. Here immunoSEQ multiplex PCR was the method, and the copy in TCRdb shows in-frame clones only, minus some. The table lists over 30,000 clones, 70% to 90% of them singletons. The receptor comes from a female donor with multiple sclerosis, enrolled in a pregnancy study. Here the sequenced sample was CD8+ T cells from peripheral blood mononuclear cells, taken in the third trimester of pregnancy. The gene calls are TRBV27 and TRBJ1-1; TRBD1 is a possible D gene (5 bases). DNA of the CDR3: TGTGCCAGCAGTGCCCGTGGGGCAGCCACTGAAGCTTTCTTT. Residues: CASSARGAATEAFF.